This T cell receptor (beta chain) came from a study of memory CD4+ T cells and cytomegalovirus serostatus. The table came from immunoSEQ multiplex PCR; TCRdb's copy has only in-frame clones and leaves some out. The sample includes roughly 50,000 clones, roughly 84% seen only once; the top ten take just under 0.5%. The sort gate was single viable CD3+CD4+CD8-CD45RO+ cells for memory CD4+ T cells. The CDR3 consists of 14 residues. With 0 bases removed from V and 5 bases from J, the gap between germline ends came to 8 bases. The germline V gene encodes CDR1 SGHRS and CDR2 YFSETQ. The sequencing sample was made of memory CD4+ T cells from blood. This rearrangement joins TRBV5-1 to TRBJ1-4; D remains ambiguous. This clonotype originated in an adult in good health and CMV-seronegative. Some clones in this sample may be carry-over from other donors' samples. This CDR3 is CASSLERANEKLFF. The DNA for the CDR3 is TGCGCCAGCAGCTTGGAACGGGCGAATGAAAAACTGTTTTTT.